The entry that follows covers one T cell receptor beta chain sequence. Its antigen is undetermined. This CDR3 spans 12 amino acids. The ends lost 10 bases at V and 3 bases at J; junction bases unmatched: 6. The germline gives CDR1 ENHRY, CDR2 SYGVKD. This specimen belongs to a study of Ad26.COV2.S vaccination and SARS-CoV-2 variants. Points from the study as a whole: Vaccinees reportedly had broad spike-specific CD8+ and CD4+ T cell responses.

Sequencing was performed with immunoSEQ multiplex PCR; in TCRdb, only in-frame clones are kept and a portion is missing. Altogether 300,000 to 450,000 clones are present, 90% to 95% being singletons, with the ten largest covering 3% to 5%. This TCR was recovered from a human donor who had recovered from COVID-19. V gene TRBV10-3 combines with J gene TRBJ2-7, with 7 bases lining up with TRBD2. Material: peripheral blood, obtained after recovery from COVID-19. In DNA, the CDR3 is TGTGCCACCGGACTAGTGGGCTACGAGCAGTACTTC. Translated, it gives CATGLVGYEQYF.